A selection of T cell receptor beta chains follows, all from one sample in a study of T cell responses to AZD1222 COVID-19 vaccine. Here immunoSEQ multiplex PCR was the method, and the copy in TCRdb shows in-frame clones only, minus some. The table includes over 70,000 clones, roughly 89% detected once. The sample consisted of peripheral blood, taken 28 days after the second AZD1222 dose. Receptor source: an adult who received the AZD1222 COVID-19 vaccine. The CDR3 runs from the conserved cysteine through the conserved F or W. The D gene is left open where the match is weak. Expanded clones get a size class; other rows say once, few or many, or leave the size out.

CDR3nt: TGCGCCAGCAGTGGAGGACAGGGCCAAGAGACCCAGTACTTC
CDR3aa: CASSGGQGQETQYF
d_gene: TRBD1
j_gene: TRBJ2-5
v_gene: TRBV10-1
abundance: -

CDR3nt: TGTGCCAGCATTGTGGGGACAGAGAACACTGAAGCTTTCTTT
CDR3aa: CASIVGTENTEAFF
d_gene: TRBD1
j_gene: TRBJ1-1
v_gene: TRBV7-9
abundance: -

CDR3nt: TGTGCCAGCAGCTTAGGTTCAGCGGGGTTCGGCACAGATACGCAGTATTTT
CDR3aa: CASSLGSAGFGTDTQYF
d_gene: TRBD2
j_gene: TRBJ2-3
v_gene: TRBV13
abundance: few

CDR3nt: TGTGCCAGCAGCCCAGGCGCCTACAATGAAAAACTGTTTTTT
CDR3aa: CASSPGAYNEKLFF
d_gene: -
j_gene: TRBJ1-4
v_gene: TRBV11-2
abundance: -

CDR3nt: TGCAGCGCCTCCCCAGGGGGCTGGGAGACCCAGTACTTC
CDR3aa: CSASPGGWETQYF
d_gene: TRBD1
j_gene: TRBJ2-5
v_gene: TRBV29-1
abundance: -

CDR3nt: TGTGCCAGCAGCACCGGACAGGGGAATGGCTACACCTTC
CDR3aa: CASSTGQGNGYTF
d_gene: TRBD1
j_gene: TRBJ1-2
v_gene: TRBV3-1/TRBV3-2
abundance: -

CDR3nt: TGTGCCAGCAGCTTGAGGGTGACTAGCACAGATACGCAGTATTTT
CDR3aa: CASSLRVTSTDTQYF
d_gene: -
j_gene: TRBJ2-3
v_gene: TRBV5-6
abundance: -

CDR3nt: TGTGCCAGTAGTATAGTCCACCATAGCAATCAGCCCCAGCATTTT
CDR3aa: CASSIVHHSNQPQHF
d_gene: -
j_gene: TRBJ1-5
v_gene: TRBV19
abundance: -

CDR3nt: TGTGCCAGCAGCCGCCTTACGGCGGGAGTGACCAAAAACATTCAGTACTTC
CDR3aa: CASSRLTAGVTKNIQYF
d_gene: TRBD2
j_gene: TRBJ2-4
v_gene: TRBV11-3
abundance: -

CDR3nt: TGTGCCAGCAGCCCAGGACAGGGGAATTTTCAAGAGACCCAGTACTTC
CDR3aa: CASSPGQGNFQETQYF
d_gene: TRBD1
j_gene: TRBJ2-5
v_gene: TRBV9
abundance: -

CDR3nt: TGTGCCACCAGTGATTCATTAGCGGTTGAGCAGTTCTTC
CDR3aa: CATSDSLAVEQFF
d_gene: -
j_gene: TRBJ2-1
v_gene: TRBV24-1
abundance: -

CDR3nt: TGTGCCAGCAGCTCTTTCGCGGGGGCGTACAATGAGCAGTTCTTC
CDR3aa: CASSSFAGAYNEQFF
d_gene: -
j_gene: TRBJ2-1
v_gene: TRBV7-9
abundance: -

CDR3nt: TGTGCCAGCAGCCCGGCAGTATCAAACACTGAAGCTTTCTTT
CDR3aa: CASSPAVSNTEAFF
d_gene: -
j_gene: TRBJ1-1
v_gene: TRBV3-1/TRBV3-2
abundance: -

CDR3nt: TGTGCCAGCAGCGGAGACATCGCTAGCACAGATACGCAGTATTTT
CDR3aa: CASSGDIASTDTQYF
d_gene: -
j_gene: TRBJ2-3
v_gene: TRBV9
abundance: -

CDR3nt: TGTGCCATCAGGTTCACGGGGGGGGGCACAGATACGCAGTATTTT
CDR3aa: CAIRFTGGGTDTQYF
d_gene: TRBD2
j_gene: TRBJ2-3
v_gene: TRBV10-3
abundance: -

CDR3nt: TGCGCCAGCAGCCAAGATCGGGCCTGGGGTTCACCCCTCCACTTT
CDR3aa: CASSQDRAWGSPLHF
d_gene: -
j_gene: TRBJ1-6
v_gene: TRBV4-1
abundance: -

CDR3nt: TGTGCCAGCAGCTTGGAGGGACTCCAGACAGATACGCAGTATTTT
CDR3aa: CASSLEGLQTDTQYF
d_gene: -
j_gene: TRBJ2-3
v_gene: TRBV7-6
abundance: -

CDR3nt: TGTGCCACCAGTGAGTCGGGGACGGTCAGCACAGATACGCAGTATTTT
CDR3aa: CATSESGTVSTDTQYF
d_gene: -
j_gene: TRBJ2-3
v_gene: TRBV24-1
abundance: -

CDR3nt: TGTGCCAGCCTTGGAAACACCATATATTTT
CDR3aa: CASLGNTIYF
d_gene: -
j_gene: TRBJ1-3
v_gene: TRBV28
abundance: -

CDR3nt: TGTGCCAGTAGTATCCAGGCGCGCGTCTCCTACGAGCAGTACTTC
CDR3aa: CASSIQARVSYEQYF
d_gene: -
j_gene: TRBJ2-7
v_gene: TRBV19
abundance: -

CDR3nt: TGTGCCAGCTCACCACGGGGGAACACTGAAGCTTTCTTT
CDR3aa: CASSPRGNTEAFF
d_gene: -
j_gene: TRBJ1-1
v_gene: TRBV18
abundance: -

CDR3nt: TGTGCCAGCAGCCCAAGACAGGGTAGGGAAAAACTGTTTTTT
CDR3aa: CASSPRQGREKLFF
d_gene: TRBD1
j_gene: TRBJ1-4
v_gene: TRBV5-5
abundance: -

CDR3nt: TGCGCCAGCAGCTTCGGACTAGCAGTTTCCTACGAGCAGTACTTC
CDR3aa: CASSFGLAVSYEQYF
d_gene: TRBD2
j_gene: TRBJ2-7
v_gene: TRBV5-1
abundance: -